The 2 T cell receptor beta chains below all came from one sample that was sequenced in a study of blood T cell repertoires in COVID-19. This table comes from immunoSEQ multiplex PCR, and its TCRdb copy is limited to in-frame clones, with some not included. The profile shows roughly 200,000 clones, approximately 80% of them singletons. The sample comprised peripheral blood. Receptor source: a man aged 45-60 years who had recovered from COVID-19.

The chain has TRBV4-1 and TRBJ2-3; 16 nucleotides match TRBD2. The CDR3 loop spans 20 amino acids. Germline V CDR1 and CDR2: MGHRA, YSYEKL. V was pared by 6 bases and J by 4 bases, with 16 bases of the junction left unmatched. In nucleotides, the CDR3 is TGCGCCAGCAGTCCTTTGGCCGGGACTAGCGGGAGGGCAGGAGCAGATACGCAGTATTTT. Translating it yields CASSPLAGTSGRAGADTQYF.

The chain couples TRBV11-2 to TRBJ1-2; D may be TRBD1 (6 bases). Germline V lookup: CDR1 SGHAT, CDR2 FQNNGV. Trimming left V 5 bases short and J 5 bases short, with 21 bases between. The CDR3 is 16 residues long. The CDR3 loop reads CASSHLSRDILYGYTF. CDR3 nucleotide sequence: TGTGCCAGCAGCCATCTGTCCCGGGACATTCTGTATGGCTACACCTTC.